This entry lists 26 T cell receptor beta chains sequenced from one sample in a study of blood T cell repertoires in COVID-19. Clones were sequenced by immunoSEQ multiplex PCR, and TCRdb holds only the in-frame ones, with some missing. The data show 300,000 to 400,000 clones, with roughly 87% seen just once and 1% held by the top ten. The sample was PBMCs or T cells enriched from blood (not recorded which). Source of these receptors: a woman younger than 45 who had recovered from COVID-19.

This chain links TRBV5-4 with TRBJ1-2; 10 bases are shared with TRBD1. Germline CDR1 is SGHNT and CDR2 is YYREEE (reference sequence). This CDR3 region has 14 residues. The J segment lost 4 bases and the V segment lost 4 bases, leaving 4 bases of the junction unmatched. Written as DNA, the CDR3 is TGTGCCAGCAGCCAGGACAGGGGGGGCTATGGCTACACCTTC. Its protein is CASSQDRGGYGYTF.

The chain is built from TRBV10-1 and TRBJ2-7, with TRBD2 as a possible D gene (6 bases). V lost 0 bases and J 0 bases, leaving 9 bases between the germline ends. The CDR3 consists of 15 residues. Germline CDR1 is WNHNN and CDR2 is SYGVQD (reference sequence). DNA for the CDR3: TGCGCCAGCAGTGAGTCCACGGGGGTCTCCTACGAGCAGTACTTC. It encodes CASSESTGVSYEQYF.

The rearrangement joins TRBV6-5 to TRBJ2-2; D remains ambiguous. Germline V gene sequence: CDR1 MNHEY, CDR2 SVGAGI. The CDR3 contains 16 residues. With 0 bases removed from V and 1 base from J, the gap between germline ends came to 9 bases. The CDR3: CASSYSGSRNTGELFF. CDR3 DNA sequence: TGTGCCAGCAGTTACTCGGGCAGCAGGAACACCGGGGAGCTGTTTTTT.

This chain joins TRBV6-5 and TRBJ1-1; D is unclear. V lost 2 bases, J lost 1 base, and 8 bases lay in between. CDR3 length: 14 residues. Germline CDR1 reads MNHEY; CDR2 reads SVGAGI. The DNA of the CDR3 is TGTGCCAGCAGTTACACCTTCGGGAACACTGAAGCTTTCTTT. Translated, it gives CASSYTFGNTEAFF.

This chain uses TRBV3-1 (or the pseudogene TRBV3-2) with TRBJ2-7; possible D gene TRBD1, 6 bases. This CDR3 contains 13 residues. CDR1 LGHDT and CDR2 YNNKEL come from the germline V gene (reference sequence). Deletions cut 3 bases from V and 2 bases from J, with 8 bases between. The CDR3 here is CASSHGTTYEQYF. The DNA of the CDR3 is TGTGCCAGCAGCCACGGGACAACCTACGAGCAGTACTTC.

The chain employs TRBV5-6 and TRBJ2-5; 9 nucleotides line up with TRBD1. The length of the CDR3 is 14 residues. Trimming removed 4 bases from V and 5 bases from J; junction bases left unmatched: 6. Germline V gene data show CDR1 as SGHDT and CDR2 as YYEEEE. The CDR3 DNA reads TGTGCCAGCAGCGTACAGGGGGCTTGGGAGACCCAGTACTTC. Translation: CASSVQGAWETQYF. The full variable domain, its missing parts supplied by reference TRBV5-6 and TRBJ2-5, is DAGVTQSPTHLIKTRGQQVTLRCSPKSGHDTVSWYQQALGQGPQFIFQYYEEEERQRGNFPDRFSGHQFPNYSSELNVNALLLGDSALYLCASSVQGAWETQYFGPGTRLLVL.

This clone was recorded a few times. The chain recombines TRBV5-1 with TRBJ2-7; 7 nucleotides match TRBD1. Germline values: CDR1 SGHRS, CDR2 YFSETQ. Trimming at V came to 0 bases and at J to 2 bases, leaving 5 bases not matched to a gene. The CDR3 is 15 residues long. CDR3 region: CASSLDRGDTYEQYF. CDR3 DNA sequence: TGCGCCAGCAGCTTGGACAGGGGCGATACCTACGAGCAGTACTTC.

CDR3 in amino acids: CASSYSMAGGNSPLHF. The CDR3 region has the DNA TGTGCCAGCAGTTACTCGATGGCGGGGGGCAATTCACCCCTCCACTTT. This rearrangement joins TRBV6-5 to TRBJ1-6; the D gene is possibly TRBD1 (6 bases). CDR1 MNHEY and CDR2 SVGAGI come from the germline V gene. V shed 0 bases and J shed 7 bases, with 13 bases lying between them. This CDR3 is 16 amino acids long.

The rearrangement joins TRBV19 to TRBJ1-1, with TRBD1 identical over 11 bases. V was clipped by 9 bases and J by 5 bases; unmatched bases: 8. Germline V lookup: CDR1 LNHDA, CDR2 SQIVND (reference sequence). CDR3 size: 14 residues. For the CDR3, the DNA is TGTGCCAGCTCCGGACAGGGGGCTTATACTGAAGCTTTCTTT. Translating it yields CASSGQGAYTEAFF.

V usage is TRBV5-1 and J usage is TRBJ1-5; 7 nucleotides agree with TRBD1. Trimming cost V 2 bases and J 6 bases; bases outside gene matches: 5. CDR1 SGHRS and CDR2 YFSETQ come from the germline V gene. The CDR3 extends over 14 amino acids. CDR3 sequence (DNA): TGCGCCAGCAGCTTCGGACAGGAGGGTCAGCCCCAGCATTTT. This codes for CASSFGQEGQPQHF.

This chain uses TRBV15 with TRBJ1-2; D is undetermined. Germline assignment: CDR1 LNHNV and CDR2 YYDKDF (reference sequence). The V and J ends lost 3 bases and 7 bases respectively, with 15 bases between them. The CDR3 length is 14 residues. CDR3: CATSRSGLEGGYTF. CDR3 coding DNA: TGTGCCACCAGCAGGTCTGGGCTGGAGGGTGGCTACACCTTC.

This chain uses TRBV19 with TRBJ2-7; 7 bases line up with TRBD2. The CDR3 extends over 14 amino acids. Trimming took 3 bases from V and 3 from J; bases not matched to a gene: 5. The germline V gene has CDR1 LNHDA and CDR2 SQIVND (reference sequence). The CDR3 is CASSIASGDYEQYF. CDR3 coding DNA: TGTGCCAGTAGTATTGCTAGCGGAGACTACGAGCAGTACTTC.

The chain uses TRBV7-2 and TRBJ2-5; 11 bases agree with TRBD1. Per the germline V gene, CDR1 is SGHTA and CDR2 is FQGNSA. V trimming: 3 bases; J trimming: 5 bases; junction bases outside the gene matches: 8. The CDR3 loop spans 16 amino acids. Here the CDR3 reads CASSFGGQGAGETQYF. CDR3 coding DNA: TGTGCCAGCAGCTTTGGCGGACAGGGGGCAGGGGAGACCCAGTACTTC. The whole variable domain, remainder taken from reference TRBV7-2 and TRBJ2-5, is GAGVSQSPSNKVTEKGKDVELRCDPISGHTALYWYRQSLGQGLEFLIYFQGNSAPDKSGLPSDRFSAERTGGSVSTLTIQRTQQEDSAVYLCASSFGGQGAGETQYFGPGTRLLVL.

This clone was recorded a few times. CDR3 protein: CASSLAAVSYEQYF. Here the CDR3 DNA reads TGTGCCAGCAGCTTAGCGGCCGTTTCCTACGAGCAGTACTTC. This rearrangement joins TRBV7-2 to TRBJ2-7; D is undetermined. The V and J ends lost 0 bases and 1 base respectively, with 7 bases between them. Per the germline V gene, CDR1 is SGHTA and CDR2 is FQGNSA. The CDR3 covers 14 residues.

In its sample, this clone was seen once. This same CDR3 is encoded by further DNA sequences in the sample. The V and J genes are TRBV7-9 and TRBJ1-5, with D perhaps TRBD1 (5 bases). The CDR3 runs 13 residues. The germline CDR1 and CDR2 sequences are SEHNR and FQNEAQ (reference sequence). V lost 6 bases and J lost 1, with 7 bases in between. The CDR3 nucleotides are TGTGCCAGCAGTAGGGGAAGCAATCAGCCCCAGCATTTT. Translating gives CASSRGSNQPQHF.

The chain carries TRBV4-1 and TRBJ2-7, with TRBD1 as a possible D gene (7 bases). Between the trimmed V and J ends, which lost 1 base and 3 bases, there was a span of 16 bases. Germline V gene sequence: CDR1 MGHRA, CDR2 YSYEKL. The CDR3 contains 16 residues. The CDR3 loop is CASSQGEEGAHYEQYF. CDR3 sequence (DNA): TGCGCCAGCAGCCAAGGCGAGGAGGGGGCCCACTACGAGCAGTACTTC.

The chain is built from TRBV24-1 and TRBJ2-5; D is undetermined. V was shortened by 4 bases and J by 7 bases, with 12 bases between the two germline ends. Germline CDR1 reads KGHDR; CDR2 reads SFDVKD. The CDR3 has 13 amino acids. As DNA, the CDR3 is TGTGCCACCAGTGAAAGCTCCCCGGGGACCCAGTACTTC. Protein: CATSESSPGTQYF.

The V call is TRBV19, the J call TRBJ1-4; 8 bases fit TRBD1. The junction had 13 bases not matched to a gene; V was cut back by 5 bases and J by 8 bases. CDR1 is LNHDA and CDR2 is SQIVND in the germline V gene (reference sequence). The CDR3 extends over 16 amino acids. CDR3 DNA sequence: TGTGCCAGTAGTGGGACCCAGGGGGCAAGAGTGGAAAAACTGTTTTTT. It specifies CASSGTQGARVEKLFF. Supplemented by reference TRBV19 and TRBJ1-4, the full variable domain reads DGGITQSPKYLFRKEGQNVTLSCEQNLNHDAMYWYRQDPGQGLRLIYYSQIVNDFQKGDIAEGYSVSREKKESFPLTVTSAQKNPTAFYLCASSGTQGARVEKLFFGSGTQLSVL.

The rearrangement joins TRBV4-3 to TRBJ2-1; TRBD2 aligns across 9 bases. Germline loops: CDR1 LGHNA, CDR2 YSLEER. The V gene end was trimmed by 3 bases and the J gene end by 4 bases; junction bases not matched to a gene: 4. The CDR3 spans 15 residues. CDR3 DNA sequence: TGCGCCAGCAGCCAGGGAGCGGGGGGTTACAATGAGCAGTTCTTC. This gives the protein CASSQGAGGYNEQFF.

The CDR3 loop reads CASSFGRSYNSPLHF. Written as DNA, the CDR3 is TGTGCCAGCAGCTTTGGGCGCTCCTATAATTCACCCCTCCACTTT. J is TRBJ1-6 and V is TRBV5-8; D gene unclear. Germline values: CDR1 SGHTS, CDR2 YDEGEE. The CDR3 has 15 amino acids. The V end lost 2 bases, the J end lost 0 bases, and 6 bases lay between the germline ends.

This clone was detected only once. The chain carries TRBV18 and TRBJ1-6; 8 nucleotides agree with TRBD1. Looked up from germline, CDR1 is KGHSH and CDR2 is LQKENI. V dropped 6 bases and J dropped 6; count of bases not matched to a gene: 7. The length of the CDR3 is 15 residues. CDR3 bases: TGTGCCAGCTCGAGAGCCGGGACAGGTAATTCACCCCTCCACTTT. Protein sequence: CASSRAGTGNSPLHF.

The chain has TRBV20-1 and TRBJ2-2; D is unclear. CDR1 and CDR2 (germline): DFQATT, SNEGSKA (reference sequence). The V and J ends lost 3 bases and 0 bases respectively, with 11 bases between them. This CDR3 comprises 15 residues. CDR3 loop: CSASWRGPNTGELFF. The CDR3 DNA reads TGCAGTGCTAGTTGGCGCGGCCCGAACACCGGGGAGCTGTTTTTT.

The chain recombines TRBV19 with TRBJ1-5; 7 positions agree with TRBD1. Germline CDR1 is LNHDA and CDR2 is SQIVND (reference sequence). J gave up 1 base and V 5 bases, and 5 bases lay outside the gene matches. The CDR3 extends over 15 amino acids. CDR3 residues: CASSYTGVSNQPQHF. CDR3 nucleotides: TGTGCCAGTAGTTATACAGGGGTAAGCAATCAGCCCCAGCATTTT.

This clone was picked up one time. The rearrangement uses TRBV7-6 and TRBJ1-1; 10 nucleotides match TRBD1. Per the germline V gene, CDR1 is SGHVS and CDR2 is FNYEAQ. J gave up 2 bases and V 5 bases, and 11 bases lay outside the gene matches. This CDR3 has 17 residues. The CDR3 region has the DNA TGTGCCAGCAGCCCGAAAGGGACAGGGGAGACCAACACTGAAGCTTTCTTT. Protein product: CASSPKGTGETNTEAFF.

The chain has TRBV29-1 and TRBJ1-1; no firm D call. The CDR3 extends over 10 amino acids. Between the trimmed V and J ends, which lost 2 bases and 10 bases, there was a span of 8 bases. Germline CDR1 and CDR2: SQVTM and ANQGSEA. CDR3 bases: TGCAGCGTTGAACTGGGCTTAGCTTTCTTT. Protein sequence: CSVELGLAFF.

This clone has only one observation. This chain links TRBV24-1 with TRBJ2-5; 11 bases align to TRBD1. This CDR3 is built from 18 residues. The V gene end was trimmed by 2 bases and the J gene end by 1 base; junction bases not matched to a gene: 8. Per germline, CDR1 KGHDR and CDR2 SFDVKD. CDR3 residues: CATSDSYGQGAAQETQYF. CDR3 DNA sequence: TGTGCCACCAGTGATTCCTACGGACAGGGGGCGGCCCAAGAGACCCAGTACTTC.